This T cell receptor (beta chain) was sequenced during a study of cytomegalovirus exposure and HLA in healthy donors. Study-level findings and limits: Testing in vitro showed a few CMV-associated chains specific for CMV antigens. Most TCR sequences proved rare, with some public TCRs found in many donors. Investigators reported some 150 TCR beta chains as tied to cytomegalovirus.

With respect to this clone: The antigen remains unidentified.

Produced via immunoSEQ multiplex PCR; TCRdb's table is partial and in-frame only. Of some 220,000 clones detected, over 80% appear once; the ten largest clones hold 0.8% to 1.2%. Trimming took 0 bases from V and 8 from J; bases not matched to a gene: 1. Germline CDR1 reads SGHRS; CDR2 reads YFSETQ. The CDR3 consists of 13 residues. The sequencing sample was made of PBMCs. The sequence was obtained from a woman aged 18-29 years in good health and CMV-seronegative. This rearrangement joins TRBV5-1 to TRBJ2-1, with TRBD2 identical over 8 bases. The DNA of the CDR3 is TGCGCCAGCAGCTTGGCGGGGGGGTATGAGCAGTTCTTC. The encoded protein is CASSLAGGYEQFF.